This TCR beta chain came from a study of blood T cell repertoires in COVID-19 (dated by TCRdb to 2019 to 2021). For the wider study: The collaborator samples originated in the United States, Italy and Spain and spanned the acute and convalescent phases of COVID-19. The prospective study material was composed of cDNA or gDNA derived from T cells, B-cell-depleted T cells, or PBMCs. Subjects who had been exposed to COVID-19, were actively infected with it, or had recovered from it provided the deeply sampled blood TCRbeta repertoires that made up the dataset. A freely available public database, intended as a resource for researchers studying the immune response to SARS-CoV-2, is where the repertoires were released. The samples were drawn from the first 160 participants of the ongoing ImmuneRACE study and from over 950 subjects provided by 6 global collaborators. Nearly every sample came with metadata listing a de-identified subject ID, COVID-19 status, age in years and sex. HLA class I and class II types, where available, came from metadata supplied by the sample provider rather than from assay-based typing. What the authors observed across the whole study: The amount of clinical and demographic metadata varied by source and participant and was provided uncurated.

Comment on this clone: No antigen is known for it. It has no much larger one-base neighbor in the sample; base qualities were not kept.

Collaborating institutions collected whole blood in K2EDTA tubes following their own protocols. Collaborator samples were shipped for TCRbeta analysis as frozen whole blood, isolated PBMCs, or DNA extracted from either sample type. According to the germline V gene, CDR1 reads MGHDK and CDR2 reads SYGVNS. Including the terminal cysteine and phenylalanine, the CDR3 comprises 13 residues. The only DNA kept is the CDR3, 39 bases in frame from the first base. Trimmed from V: 6 bases; trimmed from J: 3 bases; junction bases lacking a gene match: 3. The immunoSEQ Assay, a bias-controlled multiplex PCR, was used to amplify TCRbeta CDR3 regions from genomic DNA. As for the original processing: The number of nucleated cells in each sample was estimated by amplification of reference gene primers within the assay. To quantify the absolute abundance of each unique TCRbeta CDR3 rearrangement, sequence reads were collapsed and filtered. For each sample, productive Simpson clonality was calculated by taking the square root of Simpson's diversity index across productive rearrangements. In TCRdb, the immuneACCESS table is reduced to in-frame sequences with V and J assigned. These tables do not hold every clone; where another copy was compared, an unresolved V gene accounts for under half, and the others remain unexplained. V and J calls plus clone size are reproduced from that table; the DNA served to infer D and trimming. The table for this sample lists 84,000 or so clones; 82% of them were counted only once. The top ten clonotypes cover more than 1% of the sample.

The rearranged segments are TRBV25-1 and TRBJ1-1, with 8 bases matching TRBD1. The sequencing input was peripheral blood. This clonotype originated in an elderly woman with acute or convalescent COVID-19. Here is the DNA: TGTGCCAGCAGGGACAGGGCCCACACTGAAGCTTTCTTT. Its translation reads: CASRDRAHTEAFF. Extended through the reference TRBV25-1 and TRBJ1-1 proteins, this CDR3 yields the full variable domain: EADIYQTPRYLVIGTGKKITLECSQTMGHDKMYWYQQDPGMELHLIHYSYGVNSTEKGDLSSESTVSRIRTEHFPLTLESARPSHTSQYLCASRDRAHTEAFFGQGTRLTVV.